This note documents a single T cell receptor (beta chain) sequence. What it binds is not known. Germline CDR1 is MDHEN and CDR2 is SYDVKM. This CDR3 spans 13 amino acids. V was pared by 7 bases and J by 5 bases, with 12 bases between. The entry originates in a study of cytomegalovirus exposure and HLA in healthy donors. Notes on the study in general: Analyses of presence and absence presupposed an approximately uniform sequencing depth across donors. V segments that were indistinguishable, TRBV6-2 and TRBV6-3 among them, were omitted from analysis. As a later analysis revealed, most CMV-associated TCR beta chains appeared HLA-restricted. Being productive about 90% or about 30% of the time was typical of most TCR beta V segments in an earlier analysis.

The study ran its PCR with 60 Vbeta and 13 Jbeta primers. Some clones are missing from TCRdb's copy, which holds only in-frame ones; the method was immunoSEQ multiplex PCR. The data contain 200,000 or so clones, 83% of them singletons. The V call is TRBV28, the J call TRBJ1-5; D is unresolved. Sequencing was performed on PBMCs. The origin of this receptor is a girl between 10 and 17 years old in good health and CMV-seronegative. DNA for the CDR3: TGTGCCAGCATCGGTGGGAGTTATCAGCCCCAGCATTTT. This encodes CASIGGSYQPQHF.